A selection of T cell receptor beta chains follows, all from one sample in a study of radiotherapy plus CTLA-4 blockade in lung cancer. TCRdb's copy holds only in-frame clones and misses some; the assay was immunoSEQ multiplex PCR. This sample yields about 51,000 clones, of which around 79% are seen a single time; 7.5% to 9.5% belongs to the top ten. The sample consisted of peripheral blood, taken from a patient treated with radiotherapy plus ipilimumab. The origin of the receptors is a human donor with non-small cell lung cancer who had a complete response to radiotherapy plus ipilimumab. CDR3s include the opening cysteine and the closing phenylalanine or tryptophan. D genes are given only for firm matches. Expanded clones are given a class, and other clones once, few, many or no size at all.

TRBV7-9	TRBD1	NA	TRBJ1-1	CASSSDRAAFF	TGTGCCAGCAGCTCCGACAGGGCAGCTTTCTTT
TRBV18	NA	few	TRBJ1-2	CASSPPNNREGGYTF	TGTGCCAGCTCACCACCGAATAACAGGGAAGGCGGCTACACCTTC
TRBV5-1	NA	once	TRBJ1-1	CASSLQGPDTEAFF	TGCGCCAGCAGCTTACAGGGACCCGACACTGAAGCTTTCTTT
TRBV7-9	TRBD2	NA	TRBJ2-7	CASSSGGGAYEQYF	TGTGCCAGCAGCTCGGGGGGAGGAGCCTACGAGCAGTACTTC
TRBV7-9	NA	NA	TRBJ2-7	CASSLSSPTFPSEQYF	TGTGCCAGCAGCTTAAGTTCGCCAACATTCCCATCCGAGCAGTACTTC
TRBV11-3	TRBD2	few	TRBJ2-1	CASSQRTSGSSYNEQFF	TGTGCCAGCAGCCAGCGGACTAGCGGAAGCTCCTACAATGAGCAGTTCTTC
TRBV28	TRBD1	few	TRBJ1-4	CASSLAGQGARREKLFF	TGTGCCAGCAGTTTAGCCGGACAGGGGGCACGAAGAGAAAAACTGTTTTTT
TRBV30	NA	few	TRBJ1-2	CAWTLTGVLYGYTF	TGTGCCTGGACTTTGACAGGAGTTCTCTATGGCTACACCTTC
TRBV5-1	NA	NA	TRBJ2-1	CASSLSTGKSNEQFF	TGCGCCAGCTCACTTAGTACAGGGAAAAGCAATGAGCAGTTCTTC
TRBV19	TRBD1	NA	TRBJ1-5	CASSLSVGKTGSQPQHF	TGTGCCAGTAGTCTTTCGGTGGGCAAGACAGGGAGTCAGCCCCAGCATTTT
TRBV5-1	NA	NA	TRBJ1-5	CASSLSSNQPQHF	TGCGCCAGCAGCCTCTCTAGCAATCAGCCCCAGCATTTT
TRBV11-2	NA	NA	TRBJ2-5	CASSDSMVWETQYF	TGTGCCAGCAGCGACTCGATGGTGTGGGAGACCCAGTACTTC
TRBV9	TRBD2	NA	TRBJ2-1	CASSVDSGGTYNEQFF	TGTGCCAGCAGCGTAGATTCGGGAGGAACCTACAATGAGCAGTTCTTC
TRBV7-9	NA	NA	TRBJ1-1	CASSLRGGVATEAFF	TGTGCCAGCAGCCTACGAGGGGGAGTAGCCACTGAAGCTTTCTTT
TRBV28	NA	NA	TRBJ1-2	CASTPGAVPYGYTF	TGTGCCAGCACCCCAGGGGCAGTCCCCTATGGCTACACCTTC
TRBV4-1	NA	NA	TRBJ2-1	CASSQDWQRVNNEQFF	TGCGCCAGCAGCCAAGATTGGCAGCGGGTGAACAATGAGCAGTTCTTC
TRBV7-9	TRBD1	once	TRBJ1-6	CASSPRDRGYSPLHF	TGTGCCAGCAGCCCGAGGGACAGGGGATATTCACCCCTCCACTTT